The 28 T cell receptor beta chains listed next were all sequenced from one sample in a study of blood T cell repertoires in COVID-19. Clones were read by immunoSEQ multiplex PCR, and TCRdb kept only the in-frame ones, dropping some. The profile covers about 270,000 clones, with about nine tenths appearing a single time and roughly 2.6% taken by the ten largest. The sequenced material came from PBMCs or T cells enriched from blood (not recorded which). These receptor sequences come from a woman aged 18-29 years who had recovered from COVID-19.

This clone occurred a few times. This chain connects TRBV4-1 to TRBJ2-7, with TRBD1 matching 11 bases. This CDR3 has 19 residues. Unmatched junction bases numbered 15, after V lost 4 bases and J lost 1 base. Germline CDR1 reads MGHRA; CDR2 reads YSYEKL. CDR3 DNA: TGCGCCAGCAGCCTCACTCCAGGGACAGGGGGGCTCGGATCCTACGAGCAGTACTTC. It codes for CASSLTPGTGGLGSYEQYF.

The chain couples TRBV5-1 to TRBJ2-7, with no clear D. The CDR3 consists of 13 residues. The V end was cut by 2 bases, the J end by 1 base, with 7 bases between. The germline V gene has CDR1 SGHRS and CDR2 YFSETQ. CDR3: CASSFGGSYEQYF. In nucleotides, the CDR3 is TGCGCCAGCAGCTTTGGCGGTTCCTACGAGCAGTACTTC.

This sequence joins TRBV5-1 and TRBJ2-1; the D gene is possibly TRBD2 (5 bases). The CDR3 is 16 residues long. V dropped 6 bases and J dropped 0 bases, with 16 bases sitting between them. Germline CDR1 reads SGHRS; CDR2 reads YFSETQ. The CDR3 sequence: CASNPDYNPSYNEQFF. The DNA of the CDR3 is TGCGCCAGCAACCCAGACTACAACCCCTCCTACAATGAGCAGTTCTTC.

The V gene is TRBV5-6, the J gene TRBJ2-7; TRBD1 agrees at 8 bases. CDR1 and CDR2 (germline): SGHDT, YYEEEE. This CDR3 region has 17 residues. V was pared by 0 bases and J by 9 bases, with 17 bases of the junction left unmatched. CDR3 nucleotide sequence: TGTGCCAGCAGCTTGGGGTTTCGGGCAGGGGGCAAAGGAGGGCAGTACTTC. Amino acid sequence: CASSLGFRAGGKGGQYF.

The V and J genes are TRBV19 and TRBJ1-4; D uncertain. CDR3 length: 15 residues. Germline values: CDR1 LNHDA, CDR2 SQIVND (reference sequence). V was cut by 6 bases and J by 6 bases, with 17 bases left in between. The CDR3 DNA reads TGTGCCAGTAGGCTAAAGCATGAAGGAGATGAAAAACTGTTTTTT. Encoded protein: CASRLKHEGDEKLFF. The entire variable domain, with the rest obtained from reference TRBV19 and TRBJ1-4, is as follows: DGGITQSPKYLFRKEGQNVTLSCEQNLNHDAMYWYRQDPGQGLRLIYYSQIVNDFQKGDIAEGYSVSREKKESFPLTVTSAQKNPTAFYLCASRLKHEGDEKLFFGSGTQLSVL.

J is TRBJ2-7 and V is TRBV30; a possible D gene is TRBD2 (5 bases). Trimming removed 1 base from V and 0 bases from J, with 10 bases in between. Germline V CDR1 and CDR2: GTSNPN, SVGIG (reference sequence). CDR3 size: 14 residues. In DNA, the CDR3 is TGTGCCTGGAGTGCTGATCGGGGCTCCTACGAGCAGTACTTC. It translates to CAWSADRGSYEQYF.

Notes on this clone: The junction and the germline gene differ at one end; a read error may be behind it. The chain has TRBV12-3 or TRBV12-4 and TRBJ2-7; the match to TRBD2 covers 13 bases. The CDR3 is 13 amino acids. CDR3 amino acids: CASSRGTSGISNF. The CDR3 coding sequence is TGTGCCAGCAGTAGGGGGACTAGCGGGATTTCGAACTTC.

The chain links TRBV3-1 (or the pseudogene TRBV3-2) to TRBJ2-5, with TRBD2 matching 14 bases. The junction had 10 bases not matched to a gene; V was cut back by 5 bases and J by 5 bases. This CDR3 region has 17 residues. Germline values: CDR1 LGHDT, CDR2 YNNKEL (reference sequence). CDR3 loop: CASSSAGTSGSGETQYF. The DNA for the CDR3 is TGTGCCAGCAGCTCTGCCGGGACTAGCGGGAGTGGGGAGACCCAGTACTTC.

The chain has TRBV6-1 and TRBJ2-2, with D possibly TRBD1 on 5 matching bases. The V gene lost 1 base and the J gene lost 3 bases, with 15 bases spanning the gap. Germline V gene sequence: CDR1 MNHNS, CDR2 SASEGT. This CDR3 contains 17 residues. The chain's CDR3 is CASSEGWVKGDTGELFF. In DNA form, the CDR3 reads TGTGCCAGCAGTGAAGGGTGGGTTAAAGGGGACACCGGGGAGCTGTTTTTT.

The chain carries TRBV29-1 and TRBJ2-5; possibly TRBD2 for D (5 bases). In germline, CDR1 is SQVTM, CDR2 ANQGSEA. This CDR3 comprises 13 residues. Trimming removed 4 bases from V and 6 bases from J, with 15 bases in between. The CDR3 nucleotides read TGCAGCGTTGGGGGAGCGGAGCAAAAGACCCAGTACTTC. Amino acids: CSVGGAEQKTQYF.

The chain links TRBV30 to TRBJ1-2, with D perhaps matching TRBD1 (5 bases). Germline V gene data show CDR1 as GTSNPN and CDR2 as SVGIG (reference sequence). The V end lost 3 bases, the J end lost 3 bases, and 8 bases lay between the germline ends. This CDR3 has 12 residues. The DNA of the CDR3 is TGTGCCTGGAGCGCGGGGGACTATGGCTACACCTTC. It translates to CAWSAGDYGYTF.

V is TRBV6-2 or TRBV6-3 and J is TRBJ1-2; perhaps TRBD1 as D (6 bases). Germline CDR1 reads MNHEY; CDR2 reads SVGEGT. The V end lost 5 bases, the J end lost 4 bases, and 20 bases lay between the germline ends. The CDR3 extends over 16 amino acids. The CDR3 protein is CASSTRTDQGGYGYTF. The CDR3 DNA sequence: TGTGCCAGCAGTACCCGGACAGACCAAGGGGGCTATGGCTACACCTTC.

The rearrangement links TRBV2 to TRBJ2-5; the match to TRBD1 covers 9 bases. CDR1 is SNHLY, CDR2 FYNNEI, per germline. Unmatched junction bases numbered 6, after V lost 8 bases and J lost 5 bases. The length of the CDR3 is 13 residues. CDR3 nucleotide sequence: TGTGCCAGCCGACAGGGGGAGATGGAGACCCAGTACTTC. Translation gives CASRQGEMETQYF.

The chain has TRBV11-2 and TRBJ2-7; D might be TRBD1 (5 bases). Germline lookup yields CDR1 SGHAT and CDR2 FQNNGV. Trimming removed 2 bases from V and 2 bases from J, with 10 bases in between. The CDR3 contains 14 residues. For the CDR3, the DNA is TGTGCCAGCAGCTTATCGGGCAGGGCCTACGAGCAGTACTTC. Translation gives CASSLSGRAYEQYF.

A few counts support this clone. This chain uses TRBV28 with TRBJ1-1; possibly TRBD1 for D (5 bases). Germline lookup yields CDR1 MDHEN and CDR2 SYDVKM. The length of the CDR3 is 12 residues. V was pared by 2 bases and J by 7 bases, with 8 bases between. The CDR3 DNA reads as TGTGCCAGCAGTTTAAGGGGCCGTGAAGCTTTCTTT. It encodes CASSLRGREAFF.

The rearrangement uses TRBV6-5 and TRBJ1-2; no definite D call. The CDR3 runs to 13 residues. V was trimmed by 6 bases and J by 0 bases, leaving 8 bases between them. CDR1 is MNHEY, CDR2 SVGAGI, per germline. CDR3 in DNA: TGTGCCAGCAGCCGGGGAGCTAACTATGGCTACACCTTC. Residues: CASSRGANYGYTF.

This chain links TRBV19 with TRBJ2-3; 10 nucleotides agree with TRBD2. Trimming at V came to 5 bases and at J to 0 bases, leaving 2 bases not matched to a gene. Germline V gene sequence: CDR1 LNHDA, CDR2 SQIVND (reference sequence). This CDR3 comprises 15 residues. The chain's CDR3 is CASSLGLASTDTQYF. The CDR3 region has the DNA TGTGCCAGTAGTTTGGGACTAGCGAGCACAGATACGCAGTATTTT.

This clone was found once. This chain joins TRBV18 and TRBJ2-1; 11 bases match TRBD2. Looked up from germline, CDR1 is KGHSH and CDR2 is LQKENI. The CDR3 runs 15 residues. The V segment lost 4 bases and the J segment 5 bases; nucleotides outside the gene matches: 4. The CDR3 spells CASSLLAGVNNEQFF. The CDR3 nucleotides read TGTGCCAGCTCACTACTAGCGGGAGTTAACAATGAGCAGTTCTTC. Variable domain in full (rest from reference TRBV18 and TRBJ2-1): NAGVMQNPRHLVRRRGQEARLRCSPMKGHSHVYWYRQLPEEGLKFMVYLQKENIIDESGMPKERFSAEFPKEGPSILRIQQVVRGDSAAYFCASSLLAGVNNEQFFGPGTRLTVL.

CDR3: CAIMNPIGEGTQYF. The CDR3 region has the DNA TGTGCCATCATGAACCCGATCGGGGAGGGGACCCAGTACTTC. V is TRBV10-3 and J is TRBJ2-5; 7 nucleotides line up with TRBD2. In germline, CDR1 is ENHRY, CDR2 SYGVKD. This CDR3 region has 14 residues. The V and J ends lost 7 bases and 7 bases, in that order; junction bases with no gene match: 12.

This clone occurred a few times. The junction shows a germline mismatch at one end, possibly a read error. This chain connects TRBV18 to TRBJ2-3; the match to TRBD1 covers 8 bases. The CDR3 runs 12 residues. CDR1 and CDR2 (germline): KGHSH, LQKENI. The DNA of the CDR3 is TGTGCCAGCTCACCCCTTAGACAGGGGAAGAATTTT. It translates to CASSPLRQGKNF.

This sequence joins TRBV2 and TRBJ2-7, with 9 bases lining up with TRBD1. This CDR3 contains 14 residues. The V segment lost 6 bases and the J segment 3 bases; nucleotides outside the gene matches: 6. Looked up from germline, CDR1 is SNHLY and CDR2 is FYNNEI. In nucleotides, the CDR3 is TGTGCCAGCAGGCAGACAGGGGGATTCTACGAGCAGTACTTC. It codes for CASRQTGGFYEQYF.

This clone showed up just once. The genes are TRBV19 and TRBJ1-2; D remains ambiguous. V was cut by 5 bases and J by 5 bases, with 12 bases left in between. This CDR3 comprises 13 residues. Germline assignment: CDR1 LNHDA and CDR2 SQIVND (reference sequence). The chain's CDR3 is CASSLSLNYGYTF. In DNA, the CDR3 is TGTGCCAGTAGTTTGTCCCTTAATTATGGCTACACCTTC.

The chain combines TRBV2 with TRBJ1-1; the D gene is possibly TRBD1 (6 bases). This CDR3 has 15 residues. CDR1 is SNHLY and CDR2 is FYNNEI in the germline V gene. Trimming left V 11 bases short and J 3 bases short, with 22 bases between. CDR3 sequence: CAGDTGNAMDTEAFF. The CDR3, as DNA: TGTGCCGGGGACACGGGGAATGCTATGGACACTGAAGCTTTCTTT.

This sequence joins TRBV28 and TRBJ2-7; 8 nucleotides match TRBD2. The CDR3 is 15 amino acids. With V trimmed by 7 bases and J by 6 bases, 14 bases remained unmatched. Germline V gene data show CDR1 as MDHEN and CDR2 as SYDVKM. The CDR3 is CASIGGAGAYLEQYF. The CDR3 DNA reads as TGTGCCAGCATCGGTGGAGCGGGAGCTTACCTCGAGCAGTACTTC.

This clone was seen just once. The rearrangement uses TRBV25-1 and TRBJ2-1; D perhaps matches TRBD1 (6 bases). V gave up 2 bases and J gave up 9 bases, with 20 bases separating them. The CDR3 contains 16 residues. Germline V CDR1 and CDR2: MGHDK, SYGVNS. CDR3 in amino acids: CASSEGAEAGVGEQFF. For the CDR3, the DNA is TGTGCCAGCAGTGAAGGGGCCGAAGCAGGGGTGGGTGAGCAGTTCTTC.

This chain connects TRBV5-4 to TRBJ2-7; TRBD2 agrees at 10 bases. Losses at the gene ends were 2 bases for V and 6 bases for J; bases not matched to a gene: 8. The CDR3 runs 15 residues. CDR1 SGHNT and CDR2 YYREEE come from the germline V gene (reference sequence). For the CDR3, the DNA is TGTGCCAGCAGCTTCCAAAGCGGGAGGGCAGCCGAGCAGTACTTC. It is translated as CASSFQSGRAAEQYF.

J is TRBJ2-2 and V is TRBV24-1; 7 bases map to TRBD2. The CDR3 runs to 13 residues. V gave up 10 bases and J gave up 4 bases; unmatched junction bases: 5. CDR1 and CDR2 from the germline V gene are KGHDR and SFDVKD. CDR3 protein: CATSGPSTGELFF. CDR3 nucleotides: TGTGCCACTAGCGGGCCTTCCACCGGGGAGCTGTTTTTT.

This clone was recorded once. The chain carries TRBV21-1 and TRBJ1-5. TRBV21-1 is assigned pseudogene status. There are 17 residues in the CDR3. CDR3 sequence reads: CASSNLARGYSNQPQHF. The CDR3 DNA reads as TGTGCCAGCAGCAATTTGGCTCGAGGCTATAGCAATCAGCCCCAGCATTTT.